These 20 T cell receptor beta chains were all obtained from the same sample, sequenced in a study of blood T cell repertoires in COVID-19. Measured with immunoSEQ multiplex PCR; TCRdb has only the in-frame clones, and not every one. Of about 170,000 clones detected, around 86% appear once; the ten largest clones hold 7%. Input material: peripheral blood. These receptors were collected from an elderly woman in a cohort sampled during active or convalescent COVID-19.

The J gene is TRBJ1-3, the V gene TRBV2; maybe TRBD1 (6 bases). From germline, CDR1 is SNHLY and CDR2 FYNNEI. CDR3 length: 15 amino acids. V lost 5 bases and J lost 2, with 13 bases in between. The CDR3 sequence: CASSLRGAAGNTIYF. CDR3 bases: TGTGCCAGCAGTCTCCGGGGGGCGGCTGGAAACACCATATATTTT. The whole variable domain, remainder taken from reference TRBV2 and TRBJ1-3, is EPEVTQTPSHQVTQMGQEVILRCVPISNHLYFYWYRQILGQKVEFLVSFYNNEISEKSEIFDDQFSVERPDGSNFTLKIRSTKLEDSAMYFCASSLRGAAGNTIYFGEGSWLTVV.

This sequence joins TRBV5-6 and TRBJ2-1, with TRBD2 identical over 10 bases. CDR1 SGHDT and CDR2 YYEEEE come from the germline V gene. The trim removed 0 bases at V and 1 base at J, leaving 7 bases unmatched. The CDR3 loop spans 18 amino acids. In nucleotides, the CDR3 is TGTGCCAGCAGCTTGGCTTTTAGGGGACTAGCGTCCTACAATGAGCAGTTCTTC. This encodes CASSLAFRGLASYNEQFF.

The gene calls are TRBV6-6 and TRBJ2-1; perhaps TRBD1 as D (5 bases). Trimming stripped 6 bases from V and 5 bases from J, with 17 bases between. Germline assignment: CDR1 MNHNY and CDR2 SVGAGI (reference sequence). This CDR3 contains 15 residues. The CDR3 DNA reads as TGTGCCAGCAGCCAAAGGGGTAACACCGACAATGAGCAGTTCTTC. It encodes CASSQRGNTDNEQFF.

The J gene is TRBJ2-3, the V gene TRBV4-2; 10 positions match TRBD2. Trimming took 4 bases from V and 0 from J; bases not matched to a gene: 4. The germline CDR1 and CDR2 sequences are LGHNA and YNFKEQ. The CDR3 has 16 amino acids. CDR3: CASSPMTSGSTDTQYF. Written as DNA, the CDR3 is TGTGCCAGCAGCCCTATGACTAGCGGGAGCACAGATACGCAGTATTTT.

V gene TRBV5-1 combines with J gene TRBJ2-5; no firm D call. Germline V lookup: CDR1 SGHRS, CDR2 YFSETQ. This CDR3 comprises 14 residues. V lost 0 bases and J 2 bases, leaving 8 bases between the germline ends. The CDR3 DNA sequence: TGCGCCAGCAGCTTGGATAGCCAGCAAGAGACCCAGTACTTC. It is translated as CASSLDSQQETQYF.

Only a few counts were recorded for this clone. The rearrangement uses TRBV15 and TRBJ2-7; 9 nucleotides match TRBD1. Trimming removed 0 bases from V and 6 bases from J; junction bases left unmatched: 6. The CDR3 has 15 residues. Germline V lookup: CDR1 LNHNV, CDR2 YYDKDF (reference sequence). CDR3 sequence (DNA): TGTGCCACCAGCAGAGATCTACAGGGGGCGGCCGAGCAGTACTTC. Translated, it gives CATSRDLQGAAEQYF.

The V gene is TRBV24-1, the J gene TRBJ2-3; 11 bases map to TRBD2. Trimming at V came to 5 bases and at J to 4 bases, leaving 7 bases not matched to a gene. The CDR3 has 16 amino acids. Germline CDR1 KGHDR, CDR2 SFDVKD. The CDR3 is CATSGLAGGSADTQYF. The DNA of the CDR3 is TGTGCCACCAGTGGCCTAGCGGGAGGATCTGCAGATACGCAGTATTTT.

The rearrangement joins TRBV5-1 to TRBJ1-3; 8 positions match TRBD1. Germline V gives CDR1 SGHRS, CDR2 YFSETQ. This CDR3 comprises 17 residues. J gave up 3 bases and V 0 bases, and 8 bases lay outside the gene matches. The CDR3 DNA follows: TGCGCCAGCAGCTTGGAGCTCGGACAGGGCTTTGGAAACACCATATATTTT. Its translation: CASSLELGQGFGNTIYF.

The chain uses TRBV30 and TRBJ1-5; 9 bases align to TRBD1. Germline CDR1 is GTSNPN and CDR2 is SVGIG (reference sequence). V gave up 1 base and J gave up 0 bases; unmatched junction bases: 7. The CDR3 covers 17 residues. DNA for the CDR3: TGTGCCTGGAGTGCCGGGACAGGGAGCTTTAGCAATCAGCCCCAGCATTTT. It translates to CAWSAGTGSFSNQPQHF.

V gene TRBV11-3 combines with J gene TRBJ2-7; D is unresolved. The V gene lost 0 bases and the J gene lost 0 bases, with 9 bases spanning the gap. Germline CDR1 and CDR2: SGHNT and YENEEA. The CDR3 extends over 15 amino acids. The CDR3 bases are TGTGCCAGCAGCTTAGATAGCAGTTTCTCCTACGAGCAGTACTTC. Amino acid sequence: CASSLDSSFSYEQYF.

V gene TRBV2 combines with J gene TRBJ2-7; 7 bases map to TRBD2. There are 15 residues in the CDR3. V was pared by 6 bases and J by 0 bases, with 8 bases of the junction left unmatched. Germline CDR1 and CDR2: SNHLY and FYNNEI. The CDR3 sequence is CASSYSGLSSYEQYV. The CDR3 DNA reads TGTGCCAGCAGCTATAGCGGGTTGAGCTCCTACGAGCAGTACGTC.

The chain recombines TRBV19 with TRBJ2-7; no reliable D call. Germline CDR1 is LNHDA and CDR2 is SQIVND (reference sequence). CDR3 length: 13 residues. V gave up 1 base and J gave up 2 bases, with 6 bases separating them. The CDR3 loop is CASSIAVTYEQYF. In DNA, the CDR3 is TGTGCCAGTAGTATAGCGGTAACCTACGAGCAGTACTTC. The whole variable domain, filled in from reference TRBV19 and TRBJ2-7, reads DGGITQSPKYLFRKEGQNVTLSCEQNLNHDAMYWYRQDPGQGLRLIYYSQIVNDFQKGDIAEGYSVSREKKESFPLTVTSAQKNPTAFYLCASSIAVTYEQYFGPGTRLTVT.

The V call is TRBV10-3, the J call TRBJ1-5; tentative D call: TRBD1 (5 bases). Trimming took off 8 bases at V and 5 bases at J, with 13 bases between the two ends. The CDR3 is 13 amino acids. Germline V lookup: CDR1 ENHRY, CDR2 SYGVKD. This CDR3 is CAISIGADQPQHF. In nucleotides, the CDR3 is TGTGCCATCTCGATTGGGGCCGATCAGCCCCAGCATTTT.

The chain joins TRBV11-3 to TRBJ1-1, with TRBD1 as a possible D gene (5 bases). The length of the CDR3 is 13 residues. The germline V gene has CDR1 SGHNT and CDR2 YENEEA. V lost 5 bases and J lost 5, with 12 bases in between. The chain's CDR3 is CASSLLGGTEAFF. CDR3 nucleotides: TGTGCCAGCAGCCTCCTGGGGGGGACTGAAGCTTTCTTT.

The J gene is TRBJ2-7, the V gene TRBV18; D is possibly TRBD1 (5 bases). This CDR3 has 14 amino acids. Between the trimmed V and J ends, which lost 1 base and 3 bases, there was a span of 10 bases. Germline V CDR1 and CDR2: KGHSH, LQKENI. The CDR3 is CASSPQARDYEQYV. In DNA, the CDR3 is TGTGCCAGCTCACCACAGGCCAGGGACTACGAGCAGTACGTC.

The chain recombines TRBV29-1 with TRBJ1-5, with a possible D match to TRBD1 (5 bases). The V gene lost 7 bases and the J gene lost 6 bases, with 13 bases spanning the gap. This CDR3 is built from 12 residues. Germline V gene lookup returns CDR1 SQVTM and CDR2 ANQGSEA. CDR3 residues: CSAGTRGQPQHF. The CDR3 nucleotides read TGCAGCGCAGGGACTAGGGGTCAGCCCCAGCATTTT. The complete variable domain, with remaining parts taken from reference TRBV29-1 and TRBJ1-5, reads SAVISQKPSRDICQRGTSLTIQCQVDSQVTMMFWYRQQPGQSLTLIATANQGSEATYESGFVIDKFPISRPNLTFSTLTVSNMSPEDSSIYLCSAGTRGQPQHFGDGTRLSIL.

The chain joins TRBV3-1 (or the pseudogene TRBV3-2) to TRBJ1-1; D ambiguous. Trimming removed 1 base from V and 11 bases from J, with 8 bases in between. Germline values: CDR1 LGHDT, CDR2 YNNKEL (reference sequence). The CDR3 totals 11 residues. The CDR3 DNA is TGTGCCAGCAGCCAAGGCCAGTTCGCTTTCTTT. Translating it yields CASSQGQFAFF.

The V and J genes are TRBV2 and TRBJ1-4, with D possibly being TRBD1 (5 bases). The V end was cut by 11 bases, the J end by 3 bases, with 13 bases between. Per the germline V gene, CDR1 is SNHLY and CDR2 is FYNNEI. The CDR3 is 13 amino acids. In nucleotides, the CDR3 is TGTGCCGGCGGCAGGGCGGCTAATGAAAAACTGTTTTTT. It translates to CAGGRAANEKLFF.

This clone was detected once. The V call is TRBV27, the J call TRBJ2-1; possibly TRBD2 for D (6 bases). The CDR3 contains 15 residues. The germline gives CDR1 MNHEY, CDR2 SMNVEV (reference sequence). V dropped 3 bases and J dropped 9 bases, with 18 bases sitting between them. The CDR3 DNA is TGTGCCAGCAGTTTTTATTTCGGGGGAGAGGTTGAGCAGTTCTTC. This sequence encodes CASSFYFGGEVEQFF.

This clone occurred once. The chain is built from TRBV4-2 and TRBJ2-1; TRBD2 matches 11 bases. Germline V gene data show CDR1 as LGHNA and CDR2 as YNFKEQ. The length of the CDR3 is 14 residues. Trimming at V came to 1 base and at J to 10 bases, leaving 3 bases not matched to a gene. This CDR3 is CASSQARTSGEQFF. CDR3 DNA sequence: TGTGCCAGCAGCCAAGCTAGGACTAGCGGGGAGCAGTTCTTC.